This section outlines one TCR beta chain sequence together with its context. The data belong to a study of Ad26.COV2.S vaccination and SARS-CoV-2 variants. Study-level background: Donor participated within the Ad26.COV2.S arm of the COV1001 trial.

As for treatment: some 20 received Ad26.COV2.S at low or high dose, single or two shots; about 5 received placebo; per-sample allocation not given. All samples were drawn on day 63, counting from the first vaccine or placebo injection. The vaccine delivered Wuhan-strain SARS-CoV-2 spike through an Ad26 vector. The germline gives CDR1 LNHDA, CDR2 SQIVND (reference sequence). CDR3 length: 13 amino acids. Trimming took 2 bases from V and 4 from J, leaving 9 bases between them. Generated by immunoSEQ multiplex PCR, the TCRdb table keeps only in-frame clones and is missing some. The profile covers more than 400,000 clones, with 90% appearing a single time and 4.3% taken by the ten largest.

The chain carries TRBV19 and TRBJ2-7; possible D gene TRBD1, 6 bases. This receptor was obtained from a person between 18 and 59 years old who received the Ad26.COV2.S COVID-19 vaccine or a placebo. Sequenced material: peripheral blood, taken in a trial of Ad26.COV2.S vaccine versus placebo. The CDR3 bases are TGTGCCAGTAGTATACGGACAGATTACGAGCAGTACTTC. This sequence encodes CASSIRTDYEQYF.